This T cell receptor beta chain is from a study of T cell repertoires in cytomegalovirus infection. Study background: Indicated by public TCR beta signatures were CMV infection and matching HLA type.

Germline CDR1 is MNHNY and CDR2 is SVGAGI (reference sequence). The CDR3 contains 12 residues. With 4 bases removed from V and 13 bases from J, the gap between germline ends came to 16 bases. TCRdb fed the reads into MiXCR, producing one record per CDR3 protein. The sample yields more than 200,000 distinct CDR3 sequences, roughly 10% seen once. This clonotype has just a few counts. This receptor was taken from a human donor in good health (CMV status not recorded). Some clones in this sample may be carry-over from other donors' samples. Sequenced sample: PBMCs. This sequence joins TRBV6-6 and TRBJ1-1; a possible D gene is TRBD1 (6 bases). The chain's CDR3 is CASSSRDMQGFF. For the CDR3, the DNA is TGTGCCAGCAGTTCGAGGGACATGCAGGGTTTCTTT.